This passage covers 30 T cell receptor beta chains from one sample sequenced in a study of blood T cell repertoires in COVID-19. Profiled with immunoSEQ multiplex PCR; TCRdb holds only in-frame clones, not every one. Counted here are 200,000 to 250,000 clones, 80% to 90% occurring once; the ten biggest clones make up 3% to 4.5%. Sequencing used PBMCs or T cells enriched from blood (not recorded which). These TCRs come from a middle-aged woman with acute COVID-19.

As DNA, the CDR3 is TGTGCCAGCACCCCCCGCGGGTCCGCGAACACCGGGGAGCTGTTTTTT. Amino acids: CASTPRGSANTGELFF. The chain has TRBV7-3 and TRBJ2-2; D perhaps matches TRBD2 (5 bases). The CDR3 has 16 amino acids. Germline V gene sequence: CDR1 SGHTA, CDR2 FQGTGA. With 7 bases removed from V and 0 bases from J, the gap between germline ends came to 15 bases.

V is TRBV29-1 and J is TRBJ1-2; TRBD1 might be the D (5 bases). V was trimmed by 4 bases and J by 4 bases, leaving 13 bases between them. This CDR3 spans 13 amino acids. From germline, CDR1 is SQVTM and CDR2 ANQGSEA. The CDR3: CSVVEGHGYGYTF. The CDR3 nucleotides are TGCAGCGTTGTCGAAGGACACGGCTATGGCTACACCTTC.

The chain is built from TRBV12-2 and TRBJ2-2; the table gives TRBD1 as D, unverified against the DNA. TRBV12-2 is noted as a pseudogene. CDR3 length equals 17 residues. CDR3 in amino acids: CASRSRTDRGRTGELFF. The CDR3 nucleotides read TGTGCAAGTCGCTCACGGACGGACAGGGGGCGCACCGGGGAGCTGTTTTTT.

This chain uses TRBV2 with TRBJ2-1; D gene unclear. Germline CDR1 reads SNHLY; CDR2 reads FYNNEI. This CDR3 contains 13 residues. Trimming took off 5 bases at V and 5 bases at J, with 10 bases between the two ends. Here the CDR3 reads CASSSPADNEQFF. The CDR3 DNA follows: TGTGCCAGCAGTTCTCCCGCAGACAATGAGCAGTTCTTC.

This chain connects TRBV5-1 to TRBJ2-1; 10 nucleotides line up with TRBD1. With 4 bases clipped from V and 3 bases from J, the junction kept 4 bases outside the gene matches. Germline V gene sequence: CDR1 SGHRS, CDR2 YFSETQ. The CDR3 extends over 15 amino acids. CDR3 sequence reads: CASSLTGGIYNEQFF. CDR3 sequence (DNA): TGCGCCAGCAGCCTGACAGGGGGCATCTACAATGAGCAGTTCTTC.

This clone has a handful of counts. The chain carries TRBV7-9 and TRBJ1-1; D unresolved. This CDR3 region has 14 residues. V lost 5 bases to trimming and J lost 4 bases, with 14 bases between them. The germline V gene has CDR1 SEHNR and CDR2 FQNEAQ (reference sequence). CDR3 DNA sequence: TGTGCCAGCAGCCTCCGTCGGGGAGGCACTGAAGCTTTCTTT. As protein: CASSLRRGGTEAFF. The entire variable domain, with the rest obtained from reference TRBV7-9 and TRBJ1-1, is as follows: DTGVSQNPRHKITKRGQNVTFRCDPISEHNRLYWYRQTLGQGPEFLTYFQNEAQLEKSRLLSDRFSAERPKGSFSTLEIQRTEQGDSAMYLCASSLRRGGTEAFFGQGTRLTVV.

The chain employs TRBV15 and TRBJ1-1; D unresolved. Trimming took 2 bases from V and 1 from J, leaving 8 bases between them. This CDR3 region has 14 residues. Germline V lookup: CDR1 LNHNV, CDR2 YYDKDF (reference sequence). The CDR3: CATSRREGNTEAFF. CDR3 coding DNA: TGTGCCACCAGCAGAAGGGAGGGGAACACTGAAGCTTTCTTT.

The chain uses TRBV7-2 and TRBJ2-5; possibly TRBD2 for D (5 bases). The V gene's germline CDR1 is SGHTA and CDR2 FQGNSA. The CDR3 contains 17 residues. V lost 4 bases and J 4 bases, leaving 22 bases between the germline ends. The CDR3 loop is CASSSQRAREGVETQYF. CDR3 nucleotide sequence: TGTGCCAGCAGCTCGCAAAGGGCCCGGGAAGGTGTAGAGACCCAGTACTTC.

The V call is TRBV7-9, the J call TRBJ1-4; possible D gene TRBD1, 6 bases. Looked up from germline, CDR1 is SEHNR and CDR2 is FQNEAQ (reference sequence). V dropped 1 base and J dropped 0 bases, with 9 bases sitting between them. CDR3 length equals 16 residues. CDR3 sequence (DNA): TGTGCCAGCAGCTTAGAGCGGACAGCAACTAATGAAAAACTGTTTTTT. Encoded protein: CASSLERTATNEKLFF.

This CDR3 is CASSGPWTGGPQETQYF. In DNA form, the CDR3 reads TGTGCCAGCAGCGGACCCTGGACAGGGGGCCCCCAAGAGACCCAGTACTTC. This rearrangement joins TRBV9 to TRBJ2-5; the match to TRBD1 covers 11 bases. The V and J ends lost 3 bases and 1 base, in that order; junction bases with no gene match: 8. Germline V gene data show CDR1 as SGDLS and CDR2 as YYNGEE. The CDR3 is 17 amino acids.

The chain is built from TRBV7-9 and TRBJ1-3, with unresolved D. This CDR3 spans 13 amino acids. V lost 1 base and J 8 bases, leaving 9 bases between the germline ends. Germline CDR1 is SEHNR and CDR2 is FQNEAQ (reference sequence). The CDR3 nucleotides are TGTGCCAGCAGCTTAGATGCGAGGGACACCATATATTTT. Encoded protein: CASSLDARDTIYF.

The J gene is TRBJ1-1, the V gene TRBV25-1; D gene uncertain. This CDR3 is 15 amino acids long. The germline V gene encodes CDR1 MGHDK and CDR2 SYGVNS. Trimming cost V 5 bases and J 0 bases, with 13 bases left between them. The CDR3 DNA reads as TGTGCCAGCAGTAGCCCAGGAAACATGAACACTGAAGCTTTCTTT. This gives the protein CASSSPGNMNTEAFF.

V gene TRBV5-1 combines with J gene TRBJ1-5, with 7 bases identical to TRBD1. The CDR3 spans 15 residues. V shed 1 base, J shed 0 bases, and the junction held 1 base outside the gene matches. Germline CDR1 and CDR2: SGHRS and YFSETQ. The CDR3 loop is CASSLTGDSNQPQHF. CDR3 DNA: TGCGCCAGCAGCTTGACAGGGGATAGCAATCAGCCCCAGCATTTT.

The CDR3, as DNA: TGCGCCAGCAGCCAAGAAGGGGGCATTGCTAATGAAAAACTGTTTTTT. Protein product: CASSQEGGIANEKLFF. The V gene is TRBV4-1, the J gene TRBJ1-4, with 7 bases matching TRBD1. Unmatched junction bases numbered 4, after V lost 0 bases and J lost 3 bases. The CDR3 is 16 amino acids. CDR1 is MGHRA, CDR2 YSYEKL, per germline.

This clone showed up just once. V is TRBV19 and J is TRBJ1-1, with D possibly matching TRBD1 (5 bases). This CDR3 has 15 residues. The germline V gene has CDR1 LNHDA and CDR2 SQIVND (reference sequence). Between the trimmed V and J ends, which lost 1 base and 1 base, there was a span of 10 bases. CDR3 sequence reads: CASSIVETENTEAFF. In DNA form, the CDR3 reads TGTGCCAGTAGTATAGTTGAGACAGAGAACACTGAAGCTTTCTTT.

This chain connects TRBV6-5 to TRBJ1-1; D is ambiguous. V gave up 0 bases and J gave up 6 bases, with 14 bases separating them. Germline lookup yields CDR1 MNHEY and CDR2 SVGAGI. There are 15 residues in the CDR3. The CDR3 protein is CASSYSVTAIPEAFF. The CDR3 bases are TGTGCCAGCAGTTACTCGGTAACAGCTATACCTGAAGCTTTCTTT.

This clone appeared a few times. The chain joins TRBV2 to TRBJ1-3; the D gene is possibly TRBD1 (5 bases). The CDR3 runs 15 residues. Germline-derived CDR1 and CDR2 are SNHLY and FYNNEI. V was cut by 6 bases and J by 2 bases, with 14 bases left in between. The CDR3 nucleotides read TGTGCCAGCAGCGATGTTCCAGGGACTGGAAACACCATATATTTT. Protein product: CASSDVPGTGNTIYF.

By its share, this clone is medium-sized. V and J are TRBV10-3 and TRBJ2-3; maybe TRBD2 (5 bases). This CDR3 has 14 amino acids. The V and J ends lost 0 bases and 3 bases respectively, with 7 bases between them. The germline V gene encodes CDR1 ENHRY and CDR2 SYGVKD. The CDR3 DNA reads TGTGCCATCAGTGAGTCTGGAGGTACAGATACGCAGTATTTT. This translates into CAISESGGTDTQYF.

The chain has TRBV5-8 and TRBJ1-1; D might be TRBD1 (6 bases). This CDR3 spans 15 amino acids. The germline V gene encodes CDR1 SGHTS and CDR2 YDEGEE. V lost 2 bases, J lost 7 bases, and 18 bases lay in between. CDR3 amino acids: CASSFGWRGANEAFF. The CDR3 DNA reads TGTGCCAGCAGCTTTGGGTGGCGGGGGGCTAATGAAGCTTTCTTT.

V is TRBV5-6 and J is TRBJ1-2; TRBD1 aligns across 10 bases. The CDR3 is 17 residues long. Germline CDR1 SGHDT, CDR2 YYEEEE. J was trimmed by 4 bases and V by 7 bases; bases with no gene match: 16. The chain's CDR3 is CASLRSDRGWDPYGYTF. For the CDR3, the DNA is TGTGCCAGCTTACGCTCGGACAGGGGGTGGGATCCCTATGGCTACACCTTC. Complete variable domain (other parts from reference TRBV5-6 and TRBJ1-2): DAGVTQSPTHLIKTRGQQVTLRCSPKSGHDTVSWYQQALGQGPQFIFQYYEEEERQRGNFPDRFSGHQFPNYSSELNVNALLLGDSALYLCASLRSDRGWDPYGYTFGSGTRLTVV.

The chain links TRBV11-2 to TRBJ1-2; a possible D gene is TRBD1 (5 bases). This CDR3 has 14 amino acids. CDR1 and CDR2 from the germline V gene are SGHAT and FQNNGV. The ends were cut back, 0 bases at V and 7 bases at J, with 12 bases in the middle. The CDR3 protein is CASSLDPGSPGYTF. The CDR3 coding sequence is TGTGCCAGCAGCTTAGATCCAGGGTCCCCTGGCTACACCTTC.

The V call is TRBV5-6, the J call TRBJ1-2, with D unresolved. From germline, CDR1 is SGHDT and CDR2 YYEEEE. V lost 4 bases, J lost 2 bases, and 15 bases lay in between. The CDR3 is 15 residues long. This CDR3 reads CASSLPPTENYGYTF. The CDR3 coding sequence is TGTGCCAGCAGCCTCCCCCCGACTGAGAACTATGGCTACACCTTC.

The chain employs TRBV7-6 and TRBJ2-1, with 8 bases matching TRBD1. V lost 2 bases and J lost 0; bases outside the gene matches: 3. There are 16 residues in the CDR3. Per germline, CDR1 SGHVS and CDR2 FNYEAQ. The CDR3 DNA is TGTGCCAGCAGCTTAAGGACAGGGAGCTCCTACAATGAGCAGTTCTTC. Translating it yields CASSLRTGSSYNEQFF.

The chain uses TRBV7-8 and TRBJ1-1; D perhaps matches TRBD1 (6 bases). There are 14 residues in the CDR3. CDR1 SGHVS and CDR2 FQNEAQ come from the germline V gene. The V and J ends lost 5 bases and 1 base respectively, with 11 bases between them. The CDR3 DNA sequence: TGTGCCAGCAGCACCCGACAGGAGAACACTGAAGCTTTCTTT. It encodes CASSTRQENTEAFF.

This clone was detected once. The chain recombines TRBV2 with TRBJ2-7; TRBD2 matches 11 bases. Germline loops: CDR1 SNHLY, CDR2 FYNNEI. V gave up 7 bases and J gave up 1 base; unmatched junction bases: 9. This CDR3 contains 16 residues. The CDR3 DNA reads as TGTGCCAGCAATCTAGCGGGGGGTATTAGATCCTACGAGCAGTACGTC. It translates to CASNLAGGIRSYEQYV.

The rearrangement links TRBV13 to TRBJ1-6; D unclear. CDR1 PRHDT and CDR2 FYEKMQ come from the germline V gene (reference sequence). The CDR3 covers 19 residues. Trimming took off 0 bases at V and 0 bases at J, with 15 bases between the two ends. The CDR3 loop reads CASSLGHVRINSYNSPLHF. The CDR3 nucleotides read TGTGCCAGCAGCTTAGGCCATGTCAGAATAAACTCCTATAATTCACCCCTCCACTTT.

V and J are TRBV7-6 and TRBJ1-1; the match to TRBD1 covers 11 bases. The junction had 2 bases not matched to a gene; V was cut back by 1 base and J by 4 bases. Per the germline V gene, CDR1 is SGHVS and CDR2 is FNYEAQ. There are 15 residues in the CDR3. In nucleotides, the CDR3 is TGTGCCAGCAGCTTAGGGACAGGGGGCATCACTGAAGCTTTCTTT. This encodes CASSLGTGGITEAFF.

This chain joins TRBV4-3 and TRBJ2-5, with TRBD2 identical over 8 bases. The CDR3 is 16 amino acids. V lost 1 base to trimming and J lost 7 bases; unmatched junction nucleotides: 11. CDR1 and CDR2 (germline): LGHNA, YSLEER. The CDR3 region has the DNA TGCGCCAGCAGCCAAGCATTGCGGGGGGCACCGGGGACCCAGTACTTC. This gives the protein CASSQALRGAPGTQYF.

This clone was observed a single time. V gene TRBV2 combines with J gene TRBJ1-4, with TRBD1 matching 12 bases. CDR1 and CDR2 (germline): SNHLY, FYNNEI. V lost 7 bases to trimming and J lost 8 bases; unmatched junction nucleotides: 8. This CDR3 has 15 amino acids. DNA of the CDR3: TGTGCCAGCACCACATCCGGGACAGGGGGCGAAAAACTGTTTTTT. The encoded protein is CASTTSGTGGEKLFF. Full variable domain (outside the CDR3, taken from reference TRBV2 and TRBJ1-4): EPEVTQTPSHQVTQMGQEVILRCVPISNHLYFYWYRQILGQKVEFLVSFYNNEISEKSEIFDDQFSVERPDGSNFTLKIRSTKLEDSAMYFCASTTSGTGGEKLFFGSGTQLSVL.

Here the CDR3 reads CSASSGTGDLNEQFF. In nucleotides, the CDR3 is TGCAGTGCTAGTTCCGGGACAGGGGATTTAAATGAGCAGTTCTTC. The chain links TRBV20-1 to TRBJ2-1; 10 nucleotides match TRBD1. The V and J ends lost 3 bases and 7 bases, in that order; junction bases with no gene match: 9. Germline-derived CDR1 and CDR2 are DFQATT and SNEGSKA (reference sequence). The CDR3 covers 15 residues.